The source of this T cell receptor (beta chain) is a study of T cell changes during pregnancy in multiple sclerosis. Germline values: CDR1 MGHRA, CDR2 YSYEKL. Trimming took off 4 bases at V and 1 base at J, with 14 bases between the two ends. CDR3 length equals 15 residues. Only in-frame clones appear in the TCRdb table, and some are missing; sequencing was by immunoSEQ multiplex PCR. The table records roughly 87,000 clones, 91% of them present only once. In its sample, this clone was seen once. V and J are TRBV4-1 and TRBJ2-7; possible D gene TRBD2, 6 bases. This TCR derives from a female donor in good health, serving as a control in a pregnancy study. Some clones in this sample may be carry-over from other donors' samples. The specimen was PBMCs, collected in the first trimester of pregnancy. The CDR3 sequence is CASSPGGNPSYEQYF. CDR3 nucleotides: TGCGCCAGCAGCCCTGGCGGGAACCCTTCCTACGAGCAGTACTTC.